This record looks at one T cell receptor beta chain sequence and its context. The antigen remains undetermined. This sample stems from a study of cytomegalovirus exposure and HLA in healthy donors. Findings and caveats of the study: Whilst most TCR sequences proved rare, a subset of public TCRs occurred across many donors. In a later analysis, first-cohort TCR clusters were found to tend to co-occur in the approximately 110 validation repertoires. The study labeled more than 150 TCR beta chains cytomegalovirus-associated.

Profiling relied on immunoSEQ multiplex PCR, and the TCRdb table lists in-frame clones only, not all of them. Here the sample spans fewer than 200,000 clones, 85% being singletons. The CDR3 is 15 amino acids. Germline V gives CDR1 LNHDA, CDR2 SQIVND (reference sequence). With V trimmed by 2 bases and J by 6 bases, 10 bases remained unmatched. The receptor's source is a man aged 18-30 years in good health and CMV-seropositive. The chain joins TRBV19 to TRBJ2-7, with 7 bases matching TRBD2. Sequencing was done on a sample of PBMCs. Written as DNA, the CDR3 is TGTGCCAGTAGTATATCAGGAGCGGGGCGTACCGAGCAGTACTTC. Translated: CASSISGAGRTEQYF.